The 23 T cell receptor beta chains reported below all come from one sample, sequenced in a study of blood T cell repertoires in COVID-19. The data were produced by immunoSEQ multiplex PCR, yet TCRdb's version contains in-frame clones alone and is incomplete. The sample shows around 380,000 clones, 70% to 90% of them seen only once. Sequencing used PBMCs or T cells enriched from blood (not recorded which). These receptors were collected from a man aged 30-40 years who had recovered from COVID-19.

This CDR3 reads CASSWGGLGTEAFF. The CDR3, as DNA: TGTGCCAGCAGCTGGGGGGGATTGGGCACTGAAGCTTTCTTT. The chain combines TRBV7-9 with TRBJ1-1; possibly TRBD1 for D (5 bases). Between the trimmed V and J ends, which lost 4 bases and 4 bases, there was a span of 13 bases. The CDR3 is made up of 14 amino acids. The germline V gene has CDR1 SEHNR and CDR2 FQNEAQ (reference sequence).

CDR3 in DNA: TGTGCCAGCACCCCCCGGGGAGGGAGCACAGATACGCAGTATTTT. Residues: CASTPRGGSTDTQYF. V usage is TRBV6-4 and J usage is TRBJ2-3, with 7 bases lining up with TRBD2. The CDR3 is 15 amino acids. Germline CDR1 and CDR2: MRHNA and SNTAGT. The V segment lost 7 bases and the J segment 0 bases; nucleotides outside the gene matches: 7.

This clone was detected a few times. V and J are TRBV2 and TRBJ1-1; 9 bases agree with TRBD1. The junction had 8 bases not matched to a gene; V was cut back by 5 bases and J by 4 bases. Per the germline V gene, CDR1 is SNHLY and CDR2 is FYNNEI. This CDR3 comprises 15 residues. CDR3 loop: CASSKGQGRGTEAFF. As DNA, the CDR3 is TGTGCCAGCAGTAAAGGACAGGGGAGGGGCACTGAAGCTTTCTTT.

The chain joins TRBV4-1 to TRBJ2-3, with 11 positions matching TRBD1. Germline-derived CDR1 and CDR2 are MGHRA and YSYEKL. Germline trimming cut 8 bases from V and 1 base from J; bases unmatched to any gene: 2. The CDR3 contains 14 residues. CDR3 region: CASRDRGGTDTQYF. DNA of the CDR3: TGCGCCAGCCGGGACAGGGGGGGCACAGATACGCAGTATTTT.

V gene TRBV5-1 combines with J gene TRBJ2-5, with D possibly TRBD2 on 7 matching bases. Per the germline V gene, CDR1 is SGHRS and CDR2 is YFSETQ. Trimming took off 0 bases at V and 4 bases at J, with 16 bases between the two ends. CDR3 length equals 16 residues. CDR3: CASSLAPGGGGETQYF. The CDR3 nucleotides read TGCGCCAGCAGCTTGGCCCCGGGGGGCGGAGGAGAGACCCAGTACTTC.

The V and J genes are TRBV11-2 and TRBJ1-1; no definite D call. CDR3 length: 14 residues. Germline-derived CDR1 and CDR2 are SGHAT and FQNNGV. V lost 6 bases and J 6 bases, leaving 17 bases between the germline ends. Here the CDR3 reads CASRPAGGFAEAFF. The CDR3 DNA reads TGTGCCAGCAGGCCCGCGGGAGGTTTCGCTGAAGCTTTCTTT.

The CDR3 region has the DNA TGTGCCAGCAGCGCCCCGCGGACTAGCGGCCCCTACGAGCAGTACTTC. Translating it yields CASSAPRTSGPYEQYF. This rearrangement joins TRBV3-1 (or the pseudogene TRBV3-2) to TRBJ2-7, with TRBD2 identical over 10 bases. This CDR3 has 16 residues. Germline V gene lookup returns CDR1 LGHDT and CDR2 YNNKEL (reference sequence). The V gene end was trimmed by 5 bases and the J gene end by 2 bases; junction bases not matched to a gene: 9.

This clone appeared a few times. The rearrangement links TRBV12-3 or TRBV12-4 to TRBJ2-7, with 8 positions matching TRBD1. With 6 bases clipped from V and 6 bases from J, the junction kept 7 bases outside the gene matches. The CDR3 loop spans 13 amino acids. The CDR3 sequence is CASRPDRGLEQYF. In DNA form, the CDR3 reads TGTGCCAGCAGACCCGACAGGGGTCTCGAGCAGTACTTC.

The V and J genes are TRBV5-1 and TRBJ2-2, with 8 bases that match TRBD1. In germline, CDR1 is SGHRS, CDR2 YFSETQ. This CDR3 is 16 amino acids long. V lost 0 bases to trimming and J lost 7 bases; unmatched junction nucleotides: 8. For the CDR3, the DNA is TGCGCCAGCAGCTTGGCCCCGACAGGGGACGGCGGGGAGCTGTTTTTT. Amino acids: CASSLAPTGDGGELFF.

The V and J genes are TRBV27 and TRBJ1-2; tentative D call: TRBD1 (6 bases). The germline CDR1 and CDR2 sequences are MNHEY and SMNVEV (reference sequence). V lost 8 bases and J 2 bases, leaving 15 bases between the germline ends. The CDR3 covers 14 residues. The CDR3 DNA is TGTGCCAGCCGCATCCTTGGACAGAACTATGGCTACACCTTC. Encoded protein: CASRILGQNYGYTF.

This clone was recorded only once. V and J are TRBV6-1 and TRBJ2-7; TRBD1 aligns across 9 bases. CDR3 length: 15 residues. From germline, CDR1 is MNHNS and CDR2 SASEGT. Trimming removed 3 bases from V and 4 bases from J; junction bases left unmatched: 7. The CDR3 nucleotides read TGTGCCAGCAGTGAGGGACAGGGTGTTCCGTACGAGCAGTACTTC. Residues: CASSEGQGVPYEQYF.

This clone was observed a handful of times. J is TRBJ2-1 and V is TRBV5-1; D ambiguous. This CDR3 is built from 13 residues. Trimming removed 4 bases at V and 0 bases at J, with 5 bases between. In germline, CDR1 is SGHRS, CDR2 YFSETQ. CDR3: CASSPSSYNEQFF. CDR3 nucleotide sequence: TGCGCCAGCAGCCCCAGCTCCTACAATGAGCAGTTCTTC.

J is TRBJ1-6 and V is TRBV4-1; D may be TRBD1 (5 bases). The CDR3 extends over 17 amino acids. Germline CDR1 is MGHRA and CDR2 is YSYEKL. V lost 1 base and J 0 bases, leaving 10 bases between the germline ends. This CDR3 is CASSQGEGSSYNSPLHF. DNA of the CDR3: TGCGCCAGCAGCCAAGGGGAGGGGAGCTCCTATAATTCACCCCTCCACTTT.

The chain combines TRBV19 with TRBJ1-1; no firm D call. Germline CDR1 reads LNHDA; CDR2 reads SQIVND (reference sequence). The V gene lost 2 bases and the J gene lost 11 bases, with 12 bases spanning the gap. This CDR3 comprises 12 residues. CDR3 protein: CASSISLGVAFF. The CDR3 nucleotides are TGTGCCAGTAGTATAAGCCTCGGGGTCGCTTTCTTT.

This clone was counted only a few times. The rearrangement uses TRBV2 and TRBJ1-1; D is ambiguous. V was shortened by 4 bases and J by 0 bases, with 9 bases between the two germline ends. Germline V CDR1 and CDR2: SNHLY, FYNNEI. This CDR3 is built from 14 residues. CDR3 coding DNA: TGTGCCAGCAGTGTGGCCAGAATGAACACTGAAGCTTTCTTT. Translated, it gives CASSVARMNTEAFF. The full variable domain, its missing parts supplied by reference TRBV2 and TRBJ1-1, is EPEVTQTPSHQVTQMGQEVILRCVPISNHLYFYWYRQILGQKVEFLVSFYNNEISEKSEIFDDQFSVERPDGSNFTLKIRSTKLEDSAMYFCASSVARMNTEAFFGQGTRLTVV.

The V call is TRBV27, the J call TRBJ2-2; TRBD2 is a possible D gene (7 bases). V shed 6 bases and J shed 5 bases, with 19 bases lying between them. Germline lookup yields CDR1 MNHEY and CDR2 SMNVEV (reference sequence). This CDR3 has 16 amino acids. The CDR3 region is CASRWGGSRDTGELFF. CDR3 nucleotides: TGTGCCAGCAGGTGGGGGGGCTCCAGGGATACCGGGGAGCTGTTTTTT.

The rearrangement links TRBV7-9 to TRBJ2-4; 7 bases line up with TRBD2. V trimming: 3 bases; J trimming: 9 bases; junction bases outside the gene matches: 11. This CDR3 comprises 15 residues. Germline V gene sequence: CDR1 SEHNR, CDR2 FQNEAQ (reference sequence). The CDR3 DNA is TGTGCCAGCAGCTTCCCCGGGGAGGGCGAAAGCATTCAGTACTTC. Its protein is CASSFPGEGESIQYF.

The rearrangement links TRBV6-5 to TRBJ1-2; D gene unclear. The CDR3 has 13 amino acids. The V gene's germline CDR1 is MNHEY and CDR2 SVGAGI. The V gene lost 5 bases and the J gene lost 4 bases, with 11 bases spanning the gap. Here the CDR3 reads CASSRTALYGYTF. Written as DNA, the CDR3 is TGTGCCAGCAGTAGAACAGCACTCTATGGCTACACCTTC.

V usage is TRBV10-2 and J usage is TRBJ2-1; a weak D match, TRBD2 (6 bases). The germline CDR1 and CDR2 sequences are WSHSY and SAAADI. V lost 0 bases, J lost 4 bases, and 13 bases lay in between. CDR3 length equals 16 residues. CDR3 bases: TGCGCCAGCAGTGAGTCGTCAGGACTAAGGTACAATGAGCAGTTCTTC. Translated, it gives CASSESSGLRYNEQFF.

The gene calls are TRBV28 and TRBJ1-3; TRBD1 aligns across 11 bases. The CDR3 consists of 16 residues. Germline V gene lookup returns CDR1 MDHEN and CDR2 SYDVKM. Trimming removed 3 bases from V and 2 bases from J; junction bases left unmatched: 3. CDR3 nucleotides: TGTGCCAGCAGTTTGCTGGACAGGGGGCCTGGAAACACCATATATTTT. This translates into CASSLLDRGPGNTIYF.

The chain uses TRBV13 and TRBJ1-1; 7 bases match TRBD1. The CDR3 runs 14 residues. The germline V gene encodes CDR1 PRHDT and CDR2 FYEKMQ (reference sequence). J was trimmed by 6 bases and V by 5 bases; bases with no gene match: 9. The chain's CDR3 is CASSKQQGLSEAFF. For the CDR3, the DNA is TGTGCCAGCAGCAAACAACAGGGGTTGTCTGAAGCTTTCTTT. The complete variable domain, with remaining parts taken from reference TRBV13 and TRBJ1-1, reads AAGVIQSPRHLIKEKRETATLKCYPIPRHDTVYWYQQGPGQDPQFLISFYEKMQSDKGSIPDRFSAQQFSDYHSELNMSSLELGDSALYFCASSKQQGLSEAFFGQGTRLTVV.

The J gene is TRBJ1-2, the V gene TRBV15; D is possibly TRBD1 (5 bases). Germline V CDR1 and CDR2: LNHNV, YYDKDF (reference sequence). Trimming pared 0 bases from V and 8 bases from J, leaving 19 bases between. The CDR3 sequence is 16 residues long. CDR3 sequence reads: CATSREVVRAGKGYTF. The CDR3 DNA reads as TGTGCCACCAGCAGAGAGGTCGTAAGGGCAGGGAAAGGCTACACCTTC.

This clone has just one count. The chain employs TRBV11-2 and TRBJ2-5; TRBD2 might be the D (6 bases). CDR1 is SGHAT, CDR2 FQNNGV, per germline. The V and J ends lost 1 base and 1 base respectively, with 16 bases between them. The CDR3 spans 17 residues. This chain's CDR3 is CASSLVQGRGGQETQYF. CDR3 in DNA: TGTGCCAGCAGCTTAGTTCAAGGGCGGGGCGGCCAAGAGACCCAGTACTTC.